The 15 T cell receptor beta chains in this list originate from one sample, sequenced in a study of regulatory dendritic cells for organ transplantation. TCRdb's copy holds only in-frame clones and misses some; the assay was immunoSEQ multiplex PCR. The sample lists about 29,000 clones, 75% to 80% occurring once. The sequenced material came from memory CD4+ T cells from blood. Subset here: CD45RO+ memory T cells. Source of these receptors: a human donor in good health.

This chain links TRBV6-5 with TRBJ2-7, with 9 positions matching TRBD1. Unmatched junction bases numbered 8, after V lost 11 bases and J lost 3 bases. Germline CDR1 MNHEY, CDR2 SVGAGI. CDR3 length: 13 amino acids. CDR3 DNA: TGTGCCGGGAAACCGGGACAGGGCTACGAGCAGTACTTC. It is translated as CAGKPGQGYEQYF.

This clone was recorded a few times. This chain uses TRBV6-5 with TRBJ1-6; TRBD1 is a possible D gene (5 bases). CDR1 is MNHEY, CDR2 SVGAGI, per germline. V dropped 2 bases and J dropped 8 bases, with 13 bases sitting between them. The CDR3 is made up of 15 amino acids. Written as DNA, the CDR3 is TGTGCCAGCAGTTACACCCGGGACGCTGATTCACCCCTCCACTTT. This gives the protein CASSYTRDADSPLHF.

This chain uses TRBV18 with TRBJ2-7, with D perhaps given as TRBD1 or TRBD2 (5 bases each). This CDR3 is built from 13 residues. V lost 2 bases to trimming and J lost 6 bases, with 11 bases between them. Germline loops: CDR1 KGHSH, CDR2 LQKENI. This CDR3 reads CASSPGTGAEQYF. CDR3 DNA: TGTGCCAGCTCACCAGGGACCGGGGCCGAGCAGTACTTC.

The chain links TRBV21-1 to TRBJ2-7. TRBV21-1 constitutes a pseudogene. The CDR3 extends over 10 amino acids. The CDR3 nucleotides read TGTGCCAGCAGCAAAGACGAGCAGTACTTC. Amino acids: CASSKDEQYF.

V gene TRBV2 combines with J gene TRBJ2-3, with TRBD2 matching over 10 bases. Trimming cost V 6 bases and J 8 bases; bases outside gene matches: 8. Germline CDR1 is SNHLY and CDR2 is FYNNEI. The CDR3 is 14 amino acids. The CDR3, as DNA: TGTGCCAGCAGATTTAGCGGGGGGTTTGGTACGCAGTATTTT. Residues: CASRFSGGFGTQYF.

This chain uses TRBV7-2 with TRBJ2-7; tentatively, D is TRBD1 (5 bases). CDR1 is SGHTA, CDR2 FQGNSA, per germline. The CDR3 has 12 amino acids. Deletions cut 5 bases from V and 3 bases from J, with 8 bases between. DNA of the CDR3: TGTGCCAGCAGCGAGCAGGGCTACGAGCAGTACTTC. Translated: CASSEQGYEQYF.

This chain connects TRBV2 to TRBJ1-1; TRBD1 matches at 9 bases. CDR3 size: 15 residues. CDR1 and CDR2 (germline): SNHLY, FYNNEI. The V segment lost 11 bases and the J segment 3 bases; nucleotides outside the gene matches: 13. The CDR3 sequence is CAGRGQGGVDTEAFF. The CDR3 DNA is TGTGCCGGTCGGGGACAGGGAGGTGTGGACACTGAAGCTTTCTTT.

The chain uses TRBV7-6 and TRBJ1-6; TRBD1 matches 9 bases. The CDR3 extends over 14 amino acids. Germline CDR1 is SGHVS and CDR2 is FNYEAQ. V dropped 4 bases and J dropped 10; count of bases not matched to a gene: 5. CDR3 nucleotide sequence: TGTGCCAGCAGCTCACAGGGGGCTGAGTCACCCCTCCACTTT. Protein product: CASSSQGAESPLHF.

The chain is built from TRBV7-9 and TRBJ1-4; TRBD1 might be the D (5 bases). The CDR3 totals 14 residues. Germline-derived CDR1 and CDR2 are SEHNR and FQNEAQ (reference sequence). V was trimmed by 3 bases and J by 8 bases, leaving 13 bases between them. CDR3 DNA sequence: TGTGCCAGCAGCTTTTGGGGGAAAGGGGAAAAACTGTTTTTT. Amino acid sequence: CASSFWGKGEKLFF.

V is TRBV27 and J is TRBJ2-7; D not certain. Per the germline V gene, CDR1 is MNHEY and CDR2 is SMNVEV (reference sequence). V lost 6 bases and J lost 7, with 16 bases in between. The length of the CDR3 is 13 residues. The CDR3 is CASSPIGTREQYF. DNA for the CDR3: TGTGCCAGCAGCCCCATCGGTACACGGGAGCAGTACTTC.

The chain couples TRBV6-1 to TRBJ2-2, with 11 positions matching TRBD2. Germline loops: CDR1 MNHNS, CDR2 SASEGT. This CDR3 has 15 amino acids. V lost 8 bases and J lost 6; bases outside the gene matches: 8. As DNA, the CDR3 is TGTGCCAGCTCCTCACTAGCGGGAGAGCCCGGGGAGCTGTTTTTT. It encodes CASSSLAGEPGELFF.

The V and J genes are TRBV4-1 and TRBJ1-1, with D possibly being TRBD1 (6 bases). The CDR3 consists of 18 residues. In germline, CDR1 is MGHRA, CDR2 YSYEKL. Trimming left V 5 bases short and J 5 bases short, with 27 bases between. The CDR3 here is CASSTGAIRGHRGTEAFF. The CDR3 region has the DNA TGCGCCAGCAGCACCGGGGCAATACGGGGGCATAGGGGGACTGAAGCTTTCTTT.

This rearrangement joins TRBV18 to TRBJ1-2; 8 bases align to TRBD1. This CDR3 has 14 amino acids. Germline values: CDR1 KGHSH, CDR2 LQKENI. Trimming removed 3 bases from V and 4 bases from J; junction bases left unmatched: 4. CDR3 residues: CASSPGQETYGYTF. Here the CDR3 DNA reads TGTGCCAGCTCACCGGGACAGGAGACCTATGGCTACACCTTC.

The CDR3 DNA reads TGTGCCAGCAGCTTAGATGCTACCTTCAACGAGCAGTACTTC. This codes for CASSLDATFNEQYF. V and J are TRBV7-2 and TRBJ2-7, with unresolved D. Trimming took off 1 base at V and 5 bases at J, with 12 bases between the two ends. Germline CDR1 and CDR2: SGHTA and FQGNSA. The CDR3 length is 14 residues.

This chain joins TRBV7-2 and TRBJ2-1, with a weak D call TRBD2 (5 bases). V lost 4 bases to trimming and J lost 10 bases, with 14 bases between them. The CDR3 length is 13 residues. Germline CDR1 and CDR2: SGHTA and FQGNSA. CDR3 DNA: TGTGCCAGCAGCTCGTACATTCGGGAAGAGCAGTTCTTC. It translates to CASSSYIREEQFF. The full variable domain, its missing parts supplied by reference TRBV7-2 and TRBJ2-1, is GAGVSQSPSNKVTEKGKDVELRCDPISGHTALYWYRQSLGQGLEFLIYFQGNSAPDKSGLPSDRFSAERTGGSVSTLTIQRTQQEDSAVYLCASSSYIREEQFFGPGTRLTVL.